This T cell receptor beta chain was identified in a study of early T cells in non-severe SARS-CoV-2 infection. At the level of the study: The authors sequenced bulk RNA from unsorted whole blood, leaving chains unpaired.

The CDR3 sequence is 14 residues long. The ends were cut back, 5 bases at V and 5 bases at J, with 15 bases in the middle. The study's findings and limits: Matches to VDJdb favored anti-spike CD8 responses and missed private and CD4 specificities.

Unique molecular identifiers were affixed to single, distinct cDNA molecules. TCRdb redid the calling of the 5' RACE reads with MiXCR, one entry per CDR3 protein. The table includes roughly 77,000 distinct CDR3 sequences, around 12% detected once. As concerns this clonotype: Its antigen is as yet unknown.

The V and J genes are TRBV12-3 or TRBV12-4 and TRBJ2-5; possible D gene TRBD2, 5 bases. This clonotype was obtained from an adult who was a healthcare worker with PCR-confirmed SARS-CoV-2 infection or an uninfected control (not recorded which). Sequenced: whole blood. Written as DNA, the CDR3 is TGTGCCAGCAGTCCAACTAGGATCAGTGAGACCCAGTACTTC. Amino acid sequence: CASSPTRISETQYF.